Presented here are 13 T cell receptor beta chains from one specimen sequenced in a study of breast tumors, draining lymph nodes, adjacent tissues. Using its own MiXCR run on the multiplex PCR reads, TCRdb lists one record per CDR3 protein. Altogether about 230,000 distinct CDR3 sequences are present, 32% being singletons, with the ten largest covering around 1.4%. Breast cancer patients provided tissue from their axillary draining lymph nodes. The sequenced sample consisted of axillary lymph node tissue. Every receptor here comes from a female donor with breast cancer. Some clones in this sample may be carry-over from other donors' samples.

This clonotype showed up many times. The V gene is TRBV15, the J gene TRBJ1-3, with 9 nucleotides matching TRBD1. This CDR3 has 18 amino acids. The germline CDR1 and CDR2 sequences are LNHNV and YYDKDF (reference sequence). Germline trimming cut 0 bases from V and 4 bases from J; bases unmatched to any gene: 10. The CDR3 here is CATSRDLGTGSKGNTIYF. Written as DNA, the CDR3 is TGTGCCACCAGCAGAGATCTTGGGACAGGGTCGAAAGGAAACACCATATATTTT.

CDR3 protein: CASSYTGQPEAFF. The CDR3 DNA is TGTGCCAGCAGTTACACGGGACAGCCTGAAGCTTTCTTT. The chain carries TRBV6-5 and TRBJ1-1; 7 bases are a match to TRBD1. This CDR3 has 13 residues. J was trimmed by 6 bases and V by 2 bases; bases with no gene match: 3. CDR1 is MNHEY and CDR2 is SVGAGI in the germline V gene.

This clonotype appeared once. This may be a read error, as it is one base from a much larger clone. The chain couples TRBV7-8 to TRBJ1-1, with D unresolved. CDR1 and CDR2 from the germline V gene are SGHVS and FQNEAQ. The CDR3 runs to 13 residues. The CDR3 DNA sequence: TGTGCCAGCAGCTCGGTGGGGAACACTGAAGCTTGCTTT. Protein product: CASSSVGNTEACF. Using reference TRBV7-8 and TRBJ1-1 for the parts outside the CDR3, the full variable domain is GAGVSQSPRYKVAKRGQDVALRCDPISGHVSLFWYQQALGQGPEFLTYFQNEAQLDKSGLPSDRFFAERPEGSVSTLKIQRTQQEDSAVYLCASSSVGNTEACFGQGTRLTVV.

The table lists this clonotype with a few counts. The V and J genes are TRBV30 and TRBJ1-1, with 9 bases identical to TRBD1. The CDR3 has 13 amino acids. The germline V gene encodes CDR1 GTSNPN and CDR2 SVGIG (reference sequence). V dropped 7 bases and J dropped 3; count of bases not matched to a gene: 6. The CDR3 coding sequence is TGTGCCTTCACAGGGGGCCAGGACACTGAAGCTTTCTTT. Amino acids: CAFTGGQDTEAFF.

This clonotype was picked up many times. This sequence joins TRBV20-1 and TRBJ1-5; tentative D call: TRBD1 (5 bases). Germline V gene data show CDR1 as DFQATT and CDR2 as SNEGSKA (reference sequence). This CDR3 contains 14 residues. The ends were cut back, 0 bases at V and 1 base at J, with 7 bases in the middle. Here the CDR3 reads CSAREGGSNQPQHF. For the CDR3, the DNA is TGCAGTGCTAGAGAGGGGGGGAGCAATCAGCCCCAGCATTTT.

The V and J genes are TRBV29-1 and TRBJ1-5, with D possibly TRBD1 on 6 matching bases. The germline V gene has CDR1 SQVTM and CDR2 ANQGSEA. The CDR3 spans 14 residues. The CDR3 sequence: CIPGVQGLVEPQHF. The CDR3 bases are TGCATCCCCGGGGTACAGGGACTCGTGGAGCCCCAGCATTTT.

The chain recombines TRBV20-1 with TRBJ2-3; 10 bases map to TRBD2. After removal of 3 bases from V and 3 bases from J, the junction contained 3 bases not matched to a gene. Germline lookup yields CDR1 DFQATT and CDR2 SNEGSKA (reference sequence). The CDR3 length is 14 residues. The CDR3 DNA sequence: TGCAGTGCTAGGATTAGCGGGAGGACAGATACGCAGTATTTT. It specifies CSARISGRTDTQYF.

The rearrangement links TRBV20-1 to TRBJ2-3, with 12 positions matching TRBD2. V lost 5 bases to trimming and J lost 11 bases; unmatched junction nucleotides: 8. Germline V gives CDR1 DFQATT, CDR2 SNEGSKA (reference sequence). This CDR3 is 13 amino acids long. In nucleotides, the CDR3 is TGCAGTGCTCTTGGACTAGCGGGAAATGAGCAGTATTTT. Its translation: CSALGLAGNEQYF.

J is TRBJ2-3 and V is TRBV6-4, with 10 bases matching TRBD2. V was clipped by 6 bases and J by 11 bases; unmatched bases: 17. Germline values: CDR1 MRHNA, CDR2 SNTAGT. The CDR3 sequence is 16 residues long. The CDR3 sequence: CASSANQAGGGNEQYF. CDR3 bases: TGTGCCAGCAGCGCCAATCAAGCGGGAGGGGGAAATGAGCAGTATTTT.

Remarks on this clonotype: One base away lies a much larger clone, so this may be a sequencing read error. V usage is TRBV20-1 and J usage is TRBJ1-1; 9 nucleotides align to TRBD1. This CDR3 is 15 amino acids long. The V and J ends lost 5 bases and 4 bases, in that order; junction bases with no gene match: 11. Germline V lookup: CDR1 DFQATT, CDR2 SNEGSKA (reference sequence). The CDR3 coding sequence is TGCAGTGCTCCCGGGACAGGGAGGGGGAGCACTGAAGCTTTCTTT. Translating gives CSAPGTGRGSTEAFF.

This clonotype has ten or more counts. The chain employs TRBV5-1 and TRBJ1-2; perhaps TRBD1 as D (5 bases). This CDR3 is built from 15 residues. Germline V gene data show CDR1 as SGHRS and CDR2 as YFSETQ. Trimming cost V 5 bases and J 4 bases, with 18 bases left between them. The CDR3, as DNA: TGCGCCAGCAGTGATGTGGGGCGCAGTTCCTATGGCTACACCTTC. Its protein product is CASSDVGRSSYGYTF.

At least ten counts were recorded for this clonotype. The chain employs TRBV27 and TRBJ1-6; D perhaps matches TRBD1 (5 bases). The CDR3 is 16 amino acids. Germline CDR1 and CDR2: MNHEY and SMNVEV (reference sequence). V shed 7 bases and J shed 2 bases, with 15 bases lying between them. The CDR3 DNA sequence: TGTGCCAGCAAGGCCCAGACAGCTACCTATAATTCACCCCTCCACTTT. Encoded protein: CASKAQTATYNSPLHF.

This clonotype was seen ten or more times. The chain links TRBV7-2 to TRBJ2-5, with 10 bases aligning to TRBD2. The CDR3 consists of 16 residues. J was trimmed by 5 bases and V by 1 base; bases with no gene match: 7. In germline, CDR1 is SGHTA, CDR2 FQGNSA. CDR3: CASSLGAGGSRETQYF. The CDR3 DNA is TGTGCCAGCAGCTTAGGAGCGGGAGGGTCTAGGGAGACCCAGTACTTC.